These 27 T cell receptor beta chains share one sample of origin, sequenced in a study of cytomegalovirus exposure and HLA in healthy donors. Some clones are missing from TCRdb's copy, which holds only in-frame ones; the method was immunoSEQ multiplex PCR. The sample lists some 140,000 clones, roughly 90% occurring once. Sequencing used PBMCs. These receptors came from a man aged 18 to 35 in good health and CMV-seronegative.

The chain carries TRBV5-1 and TRBJ2-1, with a weak D call TRBD2 (6 bases). CDR3 length equals 16 residues. V lost 1 base to trimming and J lost 0 bases, with 11 bases between them. Per the germline V gene, CDR1 is SGHRS and CDR2 is YFSETQ. The CDR3 protein is CASSLLGGSSYNEQFF. The CDR3 region has the DNA TGCGCCAGCAGCTTGTTAGGAGGGAGCTCCTACAATGAGCAGTTCTTC.

The genes are TRBV28 and TRBJ2-7; TRBD1 aligns across 8 bases. The CDR3 runs 15 residues. Germline loops: CDR1 MDHEN, CDR2 SYDVKM. J gave up 2 bases and V 6 bases, and 9 bases lay outside the gene matches. CDR3 loop: CASSYPQGAAYEQYF. The CDR3 DNA reads as TGTGCCAGCAGCTACCCCCAGGGGGCCGCCTACGAGCAGTACTTC.

The V call is TRBV5-1, the J call TRBJ2-2; possibly TRBD1 for D (5 bases). The CDR3 runs 13 residues. Per germline, CDR1 SGHRS and CDR2 YFSETQ. The V end lost 4 bases, the J end lost 8 bases, and 12 bases lay between the germline ends. The CDR3 DNA sequence: TGCGCCAGCAGCCCGTTGACAGAAGGGGAGCTGTTTTTT. This sequence encodes CASSPLTEGELFF.

This clone came up a few times. V gene TRBV7-9 combines with J gene TRBJ1-1; 9 positions match TRBD1. Trimming at V came to 5 bases and at J to 10 bases, leaving 5 bases not matched to a gene. Germline V gives CDR1 SEHNR, CDR2 FQNEAQ (reference sequence). The CDR3 runs 12 residues. CDR3 loop: CASSAHRGPAFF. In nucleotides, the CDR3 is TGTGCCAGCAGCGCACACAGGGGGCCAGCTTTCTTT.

V usage is TRBV25-1 and J usage is TRBJ2-3, with no clear D. The CDR3 runs 15 residues. Trimming shortened V by 1 base and J by 2 bases, and 10 bases separated the two germline ends. CDR1 is MGHDK, CDR2 SYGVNS, per germline. This CDR3 is CASSELTGDTDTQYF. DNA of the CDR3: TGTGCCAGCAGTGAATTAACCGGAGACACAGATACGCAGTATTTT.

This clone appeared a few times. The junction and the germline gene differ at one end; a read error may be behind it. V is TRBV7-2 and J is TRBJ2-1, with 11 bases identical to TRBD1. This CDR3 contains 12 residues. The germline CDR1 and CDR2 sequences are SGHTA and FQGNSA. CDR3 sequence (DNA): TGTGCCAGCAGCGGGACAGGGGGTCCTCGAATCTTC. It translates to CASSGTGGPRIF.

J is TRBJ2-2 and V is TRBV7-9, with TRBD2 identical over 12 bases. After removal of 5 bases from V and 6 bases from J, the junction contained 7 bases not matched to a gene. The CDR3 spans 16 residues. Germline V CDR1 and CDR2: SEHNR, FQNEAQ (reference sequence). The CDR3 loop reads CASSPPLAGGPGELFF. The CDR3, as DNA: TGTGCCAGCAGCCCCCCGCTAGCGGGGGGGCCCGGGGAGCTGTTTTTT.

V is TRBV14 and J is TRBJ2-7; D not certain. Looked up from germline, CDR1 is SGHDN and CDR2 is FVKESK. The CDR3 sequence is 16 residues long. Deletions cut 2 bases from V and 5 bases from J, with 19 bases between. The CDR3 DNA follows: TGTGCCAGCAGCCAACACTACGCAATAGCTGCCGACGAGCAGTACTTC. Its translation: CASSQHYAIAADEQYF.

The genes are TRBV6-6 and TRBJ2-3; D unclear. Germline V gene sequence: CDR1 MNHNY, CDR2 SVGAGI (reference sequence). There are 15 residues in the CDR3. Trimming removed 1 base from V and 4 bases from J, with 12 bases in between. CDR3 sequence reads: CASSYFGAPADTQYF. The CDR3 DNA sequence: TGTGCCAGCAGTTACTTCGGAGCCCCGGCAGATACGCAGTATTTT.

This chain joins TRBV7-9 and TRBJ1-6; 7 bases align to TRBD1. Germline V CDR1 and CDR2: SEHNR, FQNEAQ (reference sequence). This CDR3 contains 14 residues. V lost 5 bases to trimming and J lost 6 bases; unmatched junction nucleotides: 4. In DNA form, the CDR3 reads TGTGCCAGCAGCCCGACAGGGATTAATTCACCCCTCCACTTT. It codes for CASSPTGINSPLHF.

The chain combines TRBV11-1 with TRBJ2-1; 10 nucleotides agree with TRBD1. Germline V gene data show CDR1 as SGHAT and CDR2 as FQDESV (reference sequence). CDR3 length equals 16 residues. Germline trimming cut 2 bases from V and 2 bases from J; bases unmatched to any gene: 3. The CDR3 DNA follows: TGTGCCAGCAGCTTAACGGGACAGGGGACCTACAATGAGCAGTTCTTC. Translating gives CASSLTGQGTYNEQFF.

This chain joins TRBV30 and TRBJ2-1; 8 bases are shared with TRBD2. Germline lookup yields CDR1 GTSNPN and CDR2 SVGIG (reference sequence). V was clipped by 5 bases and J by 0 bases; unmatched bases: 12. There are 17 residues in the CDR3. CDR3 nucleotides: TGTGCCTGGGCCGGGACTAGTGGGGTTTACTCCTACAATGAGCAGTTCTTC. Translating gives CAWAGTSGVYSYNEQFF. Full variable domain (rest looked up from reference TRBV30 and TRBJ2-1): SQTIHQWPATLVQPVGSPLSLECTVEGTSNPNLYWYRQAAGRGLQLLFYSVGIGQISSEVPQNLSASRPQDRQFILSSKKLLLSDSGFYLCAWAGTSGVYSYNEQFFGPGTRLTVL.

This chain connects TRBV29-1 to TRBJ1-3, with D unclear. The CDR3 spans 12 residues. Germline V gene data show CDR1 as SQVTM and CDR2 as ANQGSEA. Trimming removed 5 bases from V and 0 bases from J, with 5 bases in between. The CDR3 reads CSVSGSGNTIYF. The DNA for the CDR3 is TGCAGCGTTTCCGGCTCTGGAAACACCATATATTTT.

This chain links TRBV6-5 with TRBJ2-7, with unresolved D. This CDR3 has 15 amino acids. Germline CDR1 is MNHEY and CDR2 is SVGAGI. The V end lost 0 bases, the J end lost 1 base, and 10 bases lay between the germline ends. The CDR3 here is CASSYSYRGSYEQYF. The CDR3 nucleotides read TGTGCCAGCAGTTACTCTTACCGAGGTTCCTACGAGCAGTACTTC.

This sequence joins TRBV11-2 and TRBJ1-3; D is uncertain. Trimming shortened V by 2 bases and J by 1 base, and 12 bases separated the two germline ends. The CDR3 sequence is 16 residues long. Germline V gene lookup returns CDR1 SGHAT and CDR2 FQNNGV. The CDR3 spells CASSLNEQRSGNTIYF. The CDR3 nucleotides are TGTGCCAGCAGCTTAAACGAACAGAGATCTGGAAACACCATATATTTT. Together with reference TRBV11-2 and TRBJ1-3, the CDR3 gives the full variable domain: EAGVAQSPRYKIIEKRQSVAFWCNPISGHATLYWYQQILGQGPKLLIQFQNNGVVDDSQLPKDRFSAERLKGVDSTLKIQPAKLEDSAVYLCASSLNEQRSGNTIYFGEGSWLTVV.

The chain links TRBV6-5 to TRBJ1-2; TRBD1 matches 8 bases. Trimming cost V 2 bases and J 3 bases; bases outside gene matches: 2. CDR3 length: 14 residues. Per germline, CDR1 MNHEY and CDR2 SVGAGI. DNA of the CDR3: TGTGCCAGCAGTTACCCGACAGGGGACTATGGCTACACCTTC. Translation: CASSYPTGDYGYTF.

J is TRBJ1-2 and V is TRBV27; 12 nucleotides agree with TRBD1. From germline, CDR1 is MNHEY and CDR2 SMNVEV (reference sequence). Germline trimming cut 4 bases from V and 1 base from J; bases unmatched to any gene: 10. This CDR3 has 18 amino acids. CDR3 nucleotides: TGTGCCAGCAGTTCGCGGGACAGGGGGCACTCTTTTAACTATGGCTACACCTTC. Its translation is CASSSRDRGHSFNYGYTF.

The CDR3 DNA reads TGTGCCAGCAGTTCACACCCGAAACAGGGTATTGTAGAAGAGACCCAGTACTTC. This translates into CASSSHPKQGIVEETQYF. The genes are TRBV28 and TRBJ2-5; TRBD1 is a possible D gene (6 bases). Germline V CDR1 and CDR2: MDHEN, SYDVKM. This CDR3 has 18 amino acids. V lost 4 bases and J lost 3, with 24 bases in between.

The chain carries TRBV2 and TRBJ1-5; tentative D call: TRBD1 (6 bases). The CDR3 consists of 13 residues. Trimming removed 11 bases from V and 5 bases from J, with 16 bases in between. Germline values: CDR1 SNHLY, CDR2 FYNNEI. The CDR3 bases are TGTGCCGGAAACAGGGATCGTCATCAGCCCCAGCATTTT. Its protein is CAGNRDRHQPQHF.

The rearrangement joins TRBV19 to TRBJ2-7; 8 bases are a match to TRBD1. Trimming removed 4 bases from V and 3 bases from J; junction bases left unmatched: 8. The CDR3 totals 15 residues. The V gene's germline CDR1 is LNHDA and CDR2 SQIVND (reference sequence). The CDR3 region is CASSTSRDRGYEQYF. The CDR3 DNA is TGTGCCAGTAGTACGTCCCGAGACAGGGGCTACGAGCAGTACTTC.

The V and J genes are TRBV5-1 and TRBJ2-5, with 7 bases matching TRBD1. V lost 10 bases and J lost 1; bases outside the gene matches: 7. This CDR3 comprises 13 residues. Germline V CDR1 and CDR2: SGHRS, YFSETQ. CDR3 sequence: CASRTGSQETQYF. In DNA form, the CDR3 reads TGCGCCTCTCGGACAGGCTCCCAAGAGACCCAGTACTTC.

CDR3 region: CASSDIVNHYEQYF. Here the CDR3 DNA reads TGTGCCAGCAGTGATATAGTCAACCACTACGAGCAGTACTTC. This sequence joins TRBV2 and TRBJ2-7; D gene ambiguous. V was trimmed by 3 bases and J by 3 bases, leaving 12 bases between them. Per the germline V gene, CDR1 is SNHLY and CDR2 is FYNNEI. The CDR3 extends over 14 amino acids.

This sequence joins TRBV2 and TRBJ2-1, with 12 bases fitting TRBD1. Germline V lookup: CDR1 SNHLY, CDR2 FYNNEI. This CDR3 comprises 14 residues. The V segment lost 10 bases and the J segment 6 bases; nucleotides outside the gene matches: 7. Here the CDR3 DNA reads TGTGCCACCTCCGGGACAGGGGGCCCCAATGAGCAGTTCTTC. The encoded protein is CATSGTGGPNEQFF.

This sequence joins TRBV11-3 and TRBJ2-5; TRBD2 aligns across 9 bases. Germline lookup yields CDR1 SGHNT and CDR2 YENEEA. The length of the CDR3 is 13 residues. V lost 3 bases and J lost 7; bases outside the gene matches: 3. CDR3 DNA: TGTGCCAGCAGCTTTAGCGGGAGTGCGACCCAGTACTTC. It is translated as CASSFSGSATQYF. Using reference TRBV11-3 and TRBJ2-5 for the parts outside the CDR3, the full variable domain is EAGVVQSPRYKIIEKKQPVAFWCNPISGHNTLYWYLQNLGQGPELLIRYENEEAVDDSQLPKDRFSAERLKGVDSTLKIQPAELGDSAVYLCASSFSGSATQYFGPGTRLLVL.

This clone was seen a few times. The chain employs TRBV14 and TRBJ2-5; 7 bases agree with TRBD1. The junction had 7 bases not matched to a gene; V was cut back by 1 base and J by 5 bases. This CDR3 comprises 15 residues. The germline V gene has CDR1 SGHDN and CDR2 FVKESK. CDR3 sequence reads: CASSQVAGGVETQYF. CDR3 bases: TGTGCCAGCAGCCAAGTCGCAGGGGGAGTCGAGACCCAGTACTTC.

The V gene is TRBV7-6, the J gene TRBJ2-3; the match to TRBD1 covers 9 bases. Germline values: CDR1 SGHVS, CDR2 FNYEAQ. CDR3 length: 16 residues. J gave up 5 bases and V 0 bases, and 6 bases lay outside the gene matches. CDR3 sequence reads: CASSLAPGQGGDTQYF. CDR3 sequence (DNA): TGTGCCAGCAGCTTAGCGCCGGGACAGGGCGGAGATACGCAGTATTTT. Full variable domain (missing parts from reference TRBV7-6 and TRBJ2-3): GAGVSQSPRYKVTKRGQDVALRCDPISGHVSLYWYRQALGQGPEFLTYFNYEAQQDKSGLPNDRFSAERPEGSISTLTIQRTEQRDSAMYRCASSLAPGQGGDTQYFGPGTRLTVL.

V gene TRBV5-5 combines with J gene TRBJ2-5; TRBD2 might be the D (6 bases). Trimming took 4 bases from V and 5 from J, leaving 24 bases between them. The CDR3 has 17 amino acids. The germline V gene has CDR1 SGHKS and CDR2 YYEKEE (reference sequence). The CDR3 sequence is CASSPAQLARELETQYF. CDR3 DNA sequence: TGTGCCAGCAGCCCGGCCCAGCTAGCTCGGGAGCTGGAGACCCAGTACTTC.